This note documents a single TCR beta chain sequence. The data derive from a study of blood T cell repertoires in COVID-19. The wider study: Samples taken during acute and convalescent COVID-19 were collected in the United States, Italy and Spain. T cells, B-cell-depleted T cells, or PBMCs provided the cDNA or gDNA that served as material.

The V gene's germline CDR1 is LGHDT and CDR2 YNNKEL (reference sequence). Deletions cut 0 bases from V and 5 bases from J, with 5 bases between. This CDR3 is 13 amino acids long. Authors' data handling: Amplified reference gene primers provided the basis for estimating nucleated cell counts. The protocol was immunoSEQ multiplex PCR, while the TCRdb copy is restricted to in-frame clones and leaves out a portion. V and J calls and clone size come straight from that table; D and trimming were deduced from the DNA. The table includes about 110,000 clones, 80% to 95% detected once. The sequence came from a woman aged 25 to 39 with acute or convalescent COVID-19. The chain employs TRBV3-1 (or the pseudogene TRBV3-2) and TRBJ2-4; D is ambiguous. The sample comprised peripheral blood. CDR3 in amino acids: CASSQDGENIQYF. The CDR3 nucleotides read TGTGCCAGCAGCCAAGATGGAGAAAACATTCAGTACTTC.